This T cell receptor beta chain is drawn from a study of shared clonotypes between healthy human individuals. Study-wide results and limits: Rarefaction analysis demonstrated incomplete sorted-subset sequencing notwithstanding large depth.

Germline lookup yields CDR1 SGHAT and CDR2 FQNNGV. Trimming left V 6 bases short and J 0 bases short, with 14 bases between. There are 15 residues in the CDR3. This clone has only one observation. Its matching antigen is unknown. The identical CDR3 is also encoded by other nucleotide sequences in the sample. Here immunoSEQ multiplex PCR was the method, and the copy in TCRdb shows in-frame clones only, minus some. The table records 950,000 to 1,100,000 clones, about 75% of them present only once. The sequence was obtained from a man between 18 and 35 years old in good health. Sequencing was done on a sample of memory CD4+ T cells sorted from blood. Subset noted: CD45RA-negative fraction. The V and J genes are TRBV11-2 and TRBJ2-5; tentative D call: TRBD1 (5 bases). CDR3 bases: TGTGCCAGCAGTTGGTCGGGCAGGGACCAAGAGACCCAGTACTTC. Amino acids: CASSWSGRDQETQYF.